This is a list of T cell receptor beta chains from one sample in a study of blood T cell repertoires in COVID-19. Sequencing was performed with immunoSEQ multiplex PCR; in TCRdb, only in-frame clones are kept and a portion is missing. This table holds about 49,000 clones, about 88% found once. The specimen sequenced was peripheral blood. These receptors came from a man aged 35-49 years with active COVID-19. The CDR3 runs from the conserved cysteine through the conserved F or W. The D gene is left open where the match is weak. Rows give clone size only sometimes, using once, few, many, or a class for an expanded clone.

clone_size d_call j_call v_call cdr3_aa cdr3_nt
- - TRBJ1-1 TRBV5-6 CASSLDGGQSSNTEAFF TGTGCCAGCAGCTTAGATGGTGGACAGTCATCGAACACTGAAGCTTTCTTT
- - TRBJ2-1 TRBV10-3 CAMRDVDSIEQFF TGTGCCATGCGGGATGTGGATTCAATTGAGCAGTTCTTC
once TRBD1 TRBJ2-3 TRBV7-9 CASSGTGSTDTQYF TGTGCCAGCAGCGGGACAGGGTCCACAGATACGCAGTATTTT
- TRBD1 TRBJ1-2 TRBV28 CASRVTGNYGYTF TGTGCCAGCCGCGTGACAGGGAACTATGGCTACACCTTC
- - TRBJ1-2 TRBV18 CASSPTEAGIGYTF TGTGCCAGCTCACCGACAGAGGCTGGGATTGGCTACACCTTC
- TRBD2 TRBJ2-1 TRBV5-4 CASSPTSGRFHEQFF TGTGCCAGCAGCCCGACTAGCGGGAGGTTCCACGAGCAGTTCTTC
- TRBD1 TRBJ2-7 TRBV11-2 CASSLVTGPTYEQYF TGTGCCAGCAGCTTAGTGACAGGGCCAACCTACGAGCAGTACTTC
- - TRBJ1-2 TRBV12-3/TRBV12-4 CASSLETGGYTF TGTGCCAGCAGTTTAGAGACGGGTGGCTACACCTTC
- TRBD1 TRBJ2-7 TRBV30 CAWAPGGLRYEQYF TGTGCCTGGGCCCCAGGGGGCTTGCGCTACGAGCAGTACTTC
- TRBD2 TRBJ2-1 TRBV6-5 CASSLSGIGNEQFF TGTGCCAGCTCTCTTAGCGGGATAGGCAATGAGCAGTTCTTC
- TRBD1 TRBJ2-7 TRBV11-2 CASSLVGTGVYEQYF TGTGCCAGCAGCTTAGTGGGGACAGGGGTCTACGAGCAGTACTTC
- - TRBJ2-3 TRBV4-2 CASSQEKLLLGGLRDTQYF TGTGCCAGCAGCCAAGAAAAGCTTCTTTTGGGAGGCCTTAGAGATACGCAGTATTTT
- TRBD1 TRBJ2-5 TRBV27 CASSPGQGLETQYF TGTGCCAGCAGCCCGGGACAGGGATTAGAGACCCAGTACTTC
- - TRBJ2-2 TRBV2 CASRKPSGSPTGELFF TGTGCCAGCAGGAAGCCCTCGGGAAGTCCGACCGGGGAGCTGTTTTTT
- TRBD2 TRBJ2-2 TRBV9 CASSGIAGNTGELFF TGTGCCAGCAGCGGAATAGCGGGAAACACCGGGGAGCTGTTTTTT
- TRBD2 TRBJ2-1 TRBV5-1 CASSLGTSGPYNEQFF TGCGCCAGCAGCTTGGGCACTAGCGGCCCTTACAATGAGCAGTTCTTC
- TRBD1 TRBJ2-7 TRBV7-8 CASRELGQAAAYEQYF TGTGCCAGCAGAGAGCTGGGACAGGCCGCCGCATACGAGCAGTACTTC
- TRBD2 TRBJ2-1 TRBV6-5 CASSYSTSGEWDEQFF TGTGCCAGCAGTTACTCGACTAGCGGGGAGTGGGATGAGCAGTTCTTC
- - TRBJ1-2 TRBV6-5 CASSFNYGYTF TGTGCCAGCAGCTTTAATTATGGCTACACCTTC
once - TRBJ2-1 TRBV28 CASSWTEYNEQFF TGTGCCAGCAGTTGGACAGAGTACAATGAGCAGTTCTTC
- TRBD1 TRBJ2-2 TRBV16 CASRRDRAGELFF TGTGCCAGCAGACGGGACAGGGCCGGGGAGCTGTTTTTT
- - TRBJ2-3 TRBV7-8 CASSLMGQVTDTQYF TGTGCCAGCAGCTTGATGGGGCAGGTCACAGATACGCAGTATTTT
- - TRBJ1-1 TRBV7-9 CASSLARDSSNTEAFF TGTGCCAGCAGCTTAGCCCGAGACTCTTCGAACACTGAAGCTTTCTTT
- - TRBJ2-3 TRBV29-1 CSVASRRADTQYF TGCAGCGTTGCTAGCAGGAGGGCAGATACGCAGTATTTT
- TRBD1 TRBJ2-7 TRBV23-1 CASSQSRTGLTSYEQYF TGCGCCAGCAGTCAATCCCGGACAGGGTTAACCTCCTACGAGCAGTACTTC
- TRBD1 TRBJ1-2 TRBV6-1 CASSELGGPYGYGYTF TGTGCCAGCAGTGAATTAGGGGGCCCCTATGGCTATGGCTACACCTTC
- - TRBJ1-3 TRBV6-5 CASSSSTGSGNTIYF TGTGCCAGCAGTTCCTCGACGGGCTCTGGAAACACCATATATTTT
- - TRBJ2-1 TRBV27 CASPGPGEQFF TGTGCCAGCCCCGGGCCGGGGGAGCAGTTCTTC
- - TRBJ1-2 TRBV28 CASTRPSGNGYTF TGTGCCAGCACCCGGCCGTCGGGGAACGGCTACACCTTC
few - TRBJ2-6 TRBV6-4 CASSDDSSGANVLTF TGTGCCAGCAGTGACGACAGCTCTGGGGCCAACGTCCTGACTTTC
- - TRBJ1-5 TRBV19 CASSIGAGRYQPQHF TGTGCCAGTAGTATAGGGGCAGGGAGGTATCAGCCCCAGCATTTT
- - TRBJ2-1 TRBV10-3 CAISETPPYSFF TGTGCCATCAGTGAGACCCCCCCCTACTCGTTCTTC
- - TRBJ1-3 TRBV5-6 CASSFYNTIYF TGTGCCAGCAGCTTTTATAACACCATATATTTT
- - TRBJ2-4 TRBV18 CASSPSSRPAKNIQYF TGTGCCAGCTCACCCTCCTCGAGGCCCGCCAAAAACATTCAGTACTTC
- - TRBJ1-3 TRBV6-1 CASSEASGGYPLGNTIYF TGTGCCAGCAGTGAAGCATCGGGGGGTTACCCTCTCGGAAACACCATATATTTT
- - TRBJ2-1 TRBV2 CASSVGDTTYNEQFF TGTGCCAGCAGTGTCGGGGACACCACTTACAATGAGCAGTTCTTC
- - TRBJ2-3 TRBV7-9 CASSLSGDTQYF TGTGCCAGCAGCTTATCCGGAGATACGCAGTATTTT
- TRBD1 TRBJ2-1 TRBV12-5 CASAYRGDYNEQFF TGTGCTAGTGCTTACAGGGGGGACTACAATGAGCAGTTCTTC
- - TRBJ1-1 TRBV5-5 CASSSPGTEAFF TGTGCCAGCAGCTCACCGGGCACTGAAGCTTTCTTT
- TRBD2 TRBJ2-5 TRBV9 CASTGSGNPGETQYF TGTGCCAGCACGGGGAGCGGGAACCCGGGGGAGACCCAGTACTTC
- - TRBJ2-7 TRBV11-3 CASSAGACTGEQYF TGTGCCAGCAGCGCAGGGGCGTGTACCGGCGAGCAGTACTTC
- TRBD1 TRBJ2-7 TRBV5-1 CASSLTYRGQKGEQYF TGCGCCAGCAGCTTGACCTACAGGGGGCAAAAAGGCGAGCAGTACTTC
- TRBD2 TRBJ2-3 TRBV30 CAWRMVAGAPDTQYF TGTGCCTGGAGGATGGTAGCGGGAGCTCCAGATACGCAGTATTTT
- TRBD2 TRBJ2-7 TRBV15 CATSSSLAEPYEQYF TGTGCCACCAGCAGCAGTCTAGCGGAACCCTACGAGCAGTACTTC
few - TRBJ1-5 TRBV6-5 CASSLSGGMMAQHF TGTGCCAGCAGTCTATCGGGGGGGATGATGGCCCAGCATTTT
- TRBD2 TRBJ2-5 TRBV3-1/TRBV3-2 CASSQGVSGAAGIKETQYF TGTGCCAGCAGCCAAGGAGTTAGCGGGGCCGCTGGTATTAAAGAGACCCAGTACTTC
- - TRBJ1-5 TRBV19 CASRVDYSNQPQHF TGTGCCAGTAGGGTGGACTATAGCAATCAGCCCCAGCATTTT
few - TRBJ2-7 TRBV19 CASRDFTMRASYVEQYF TGTGCCAGTAGAGACTTTACCATGCGCGCATCCTACGTGGAGCAGTACTTC
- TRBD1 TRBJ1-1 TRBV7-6 CASSLVRGRGNTEAFF TGTGCCAGCAGCTTAGTTAGGGGGCGAGGGAACACTGAAGCTTTCTTT
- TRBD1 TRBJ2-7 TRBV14 CASSQEDRLQYF TGTGCCAGCAGCCAAGAGGACAGGTTGCAGTACTTC
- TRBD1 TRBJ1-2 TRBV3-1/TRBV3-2 CASSQRLSDRDNYGYTF TGTGCCAGCAGCCAAAGGCTATCGGACAGGGACAACTATGGCTACACCTTC
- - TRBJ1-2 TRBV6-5 CASRTGGNYGYTF TGTGCCAGCAGGACCGGAGGGAACTATGGCTACACCTTC
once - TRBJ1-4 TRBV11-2 CASSLDAEQKLFF TGTGCCAGCAGCTTAGATGCAGAACAAAAACTGTTTTTT
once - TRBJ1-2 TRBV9 CASSVAEGRKGYTF TGTGCCAGCAGCGTAGCGGAGGGGCGAAAAGGCTACACCTTC